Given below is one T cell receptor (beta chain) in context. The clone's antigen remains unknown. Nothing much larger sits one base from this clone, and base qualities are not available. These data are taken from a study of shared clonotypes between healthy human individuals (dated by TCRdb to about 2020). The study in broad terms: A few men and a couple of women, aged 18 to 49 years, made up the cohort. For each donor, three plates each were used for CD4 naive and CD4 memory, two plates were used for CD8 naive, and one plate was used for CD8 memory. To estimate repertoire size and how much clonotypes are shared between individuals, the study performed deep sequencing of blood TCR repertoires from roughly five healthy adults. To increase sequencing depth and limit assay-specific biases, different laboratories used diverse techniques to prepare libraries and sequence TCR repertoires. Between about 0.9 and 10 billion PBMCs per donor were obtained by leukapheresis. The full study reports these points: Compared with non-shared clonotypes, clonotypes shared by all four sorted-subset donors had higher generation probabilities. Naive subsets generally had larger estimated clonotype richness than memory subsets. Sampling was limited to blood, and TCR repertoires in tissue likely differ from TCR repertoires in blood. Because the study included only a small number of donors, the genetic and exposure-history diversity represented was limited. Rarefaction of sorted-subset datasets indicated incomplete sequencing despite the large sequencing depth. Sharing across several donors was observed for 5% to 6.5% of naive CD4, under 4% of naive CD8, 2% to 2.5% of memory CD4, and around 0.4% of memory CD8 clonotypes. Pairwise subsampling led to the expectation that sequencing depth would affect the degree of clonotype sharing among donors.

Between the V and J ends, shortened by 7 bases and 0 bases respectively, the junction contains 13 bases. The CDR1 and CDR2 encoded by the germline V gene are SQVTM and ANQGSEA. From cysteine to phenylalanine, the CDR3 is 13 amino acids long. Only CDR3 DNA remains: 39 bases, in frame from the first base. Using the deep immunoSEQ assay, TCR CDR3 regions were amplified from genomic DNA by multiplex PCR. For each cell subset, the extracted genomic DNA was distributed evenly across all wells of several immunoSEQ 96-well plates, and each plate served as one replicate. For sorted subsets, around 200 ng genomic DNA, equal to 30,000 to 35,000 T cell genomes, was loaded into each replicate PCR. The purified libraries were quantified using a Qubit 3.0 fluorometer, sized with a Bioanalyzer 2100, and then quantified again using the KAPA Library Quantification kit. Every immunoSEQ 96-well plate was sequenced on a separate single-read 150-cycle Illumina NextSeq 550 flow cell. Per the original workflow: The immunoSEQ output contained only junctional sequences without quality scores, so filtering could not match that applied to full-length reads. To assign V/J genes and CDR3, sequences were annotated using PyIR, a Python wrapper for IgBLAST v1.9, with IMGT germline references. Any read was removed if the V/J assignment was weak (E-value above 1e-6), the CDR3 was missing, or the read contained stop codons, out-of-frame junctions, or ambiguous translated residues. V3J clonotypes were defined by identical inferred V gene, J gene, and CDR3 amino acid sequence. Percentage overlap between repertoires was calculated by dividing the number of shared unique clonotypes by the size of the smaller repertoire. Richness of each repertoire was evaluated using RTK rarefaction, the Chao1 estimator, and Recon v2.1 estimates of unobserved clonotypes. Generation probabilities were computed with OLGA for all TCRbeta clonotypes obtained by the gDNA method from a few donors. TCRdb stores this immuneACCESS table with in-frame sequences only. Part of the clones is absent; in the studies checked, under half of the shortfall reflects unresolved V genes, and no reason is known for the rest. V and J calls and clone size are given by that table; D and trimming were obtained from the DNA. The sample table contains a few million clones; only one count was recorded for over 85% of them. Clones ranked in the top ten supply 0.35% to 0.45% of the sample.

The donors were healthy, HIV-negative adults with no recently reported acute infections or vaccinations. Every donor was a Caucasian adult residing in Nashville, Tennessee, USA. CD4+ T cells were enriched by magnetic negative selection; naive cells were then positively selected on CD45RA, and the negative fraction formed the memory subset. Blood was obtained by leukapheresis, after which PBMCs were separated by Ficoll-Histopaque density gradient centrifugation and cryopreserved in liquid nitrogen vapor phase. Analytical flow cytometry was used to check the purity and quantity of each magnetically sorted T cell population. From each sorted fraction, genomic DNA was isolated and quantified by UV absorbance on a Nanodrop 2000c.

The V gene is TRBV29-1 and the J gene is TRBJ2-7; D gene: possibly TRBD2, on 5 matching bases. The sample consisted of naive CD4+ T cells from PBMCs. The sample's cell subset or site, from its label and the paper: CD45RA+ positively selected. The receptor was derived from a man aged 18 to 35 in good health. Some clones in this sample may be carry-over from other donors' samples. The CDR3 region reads CSARLTSSYEQYF. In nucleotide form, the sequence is TGCAGCGCAAGACTAACTAGCTCCTACGAGCAGTACTTC.